These 9 T cell receptor beta chains were sequenced from one sample in a study of cytomegalovirus exposure and HLA in healthy donors. Sequenced by immunoSEQ multiplex PCR; TCRdb stores in-frame clones only, minus some. The sample carries 70,000 or so clones, around 90% recorded once. The sample taken for sequencing was PBMCs. The source of these receptors is a man younger than 35 in good health and CMV-seronegative.

The V call is TRBV19, the J call TRBJ1-4, with D perhaps matching TRBD1 (5 bases). The V gene lost 3 bases and the J gene lost 7 bases, with 12 bases spanning the gap. The CDR3 loop spans 14 amino acids. CDR1 and CDR2 from the germline V gene are LNHDA and SQIVND (reference sequence). The CDR3: CASSMRDGLEKLFF. The DNA of the CDR3 is TGTGCCAGTAGTATGCGGGACGGCCTTGAAAAACTGTTTTTT.

The rearrangement joins TRBV9 to TRBJ2-7; 10 bases align to TRBD1. Germline CDR1 SGDLS, CDR2 YYNGEE. The CDR3 is 14 amino acids. V gave up 3 bases and J gave up 5 bases; unmatched junction bases: 5. The CDR3 loop is CASSAGQGTHEQYF. In DNA, the CDR3 is TGTGCCAGCAGCGCGGGACAGGGGACGCACGAGCAGTACTTC.

The chain uses TRBV18 and TRBJ2-7, with no clear D. Germline lookup yields CDR1 KGHSH and CDR2 LQKENI. Trimming shortened V by 3 bases and J by 5 bases, and 20 bases separated the two germline ends. This CDR3 contains 16 residues. The CDR3 region is CASSPVTGYIPHEQYF. The CDR3 DNA sequence: TGTGCCAGCTCACCGGTGACTGGTTATATCCCACACGAGCAGTACTTC.

Worth noting for this clone: A much bigger clone sits one base away, suggesting this may be a read error. This chain uses TRBV27 with TRBJ2-1; 11 bases match TRBD1. The germline CDR1 and CDR2 sequences are MNHEY and SMNVEV (reference sequence). With 5 bases clipped from V and 6 bases from J, the junction kept 3 bases outside the gene matches. The CDR3 spans 14 residues. The CDR3 is CASSAGTGGNEQFF. The CDR3 coding sequence is TGTGCCAGCAGTGCCGGGACAGGGGGCAATGAGCAGTTCTTC.

V and J are TRBV28 and TRBJ1-2, with D possibly being TRBD1 (6 bases). Germline V gene sequence: CDR1 MDHEN, CDR2 SYDVKM. CDR3 length: 15 amino acids. Trimming removed 3 bases from V and 0 bases from J, with 11 bases in between. CDR3 loop: CASSFWTDPNYGYTF. The CDR3 DNA sequence: TGTGCCAGCAGTTTCTGGACAGACCCTAACTATGGCTACACCTTC.

This chain uses TRBV28 with TRBJ2-2; TRBD2 aligns across 10 bases. The length of the CDR3 is 14 residues. The V gene end was trimmed by 3 bases and the J gene end by 7 bases; junction bases not matched to a gene: 2. The germline CDR1 and CDR2 sequences are MDHEN and SYDVKM. The CDR3 DNA follows: TGTGCCAGCAGTTTTAGCGGGAGGTTCGGGGAGCTGTTTTTT. It codes for CASSFSGRFGELFF.

V and J are TRBV29-1 and TRBJ2-7; a possible D gene is TRBD2 (6 bases). Germline CDR1 reads SQVTM; CDR2 reads ANQGSEA. Trimming left V 1 base short and J 8 bases short, with 12 bases between. The CDR3 contains 12 residues. CDR3 amino acids: CSVEVTGEQQYF. The CDR3 DNA is TGCAGCGTTGAAGTCACGGGGGAGCAGCAGTACTTC.

The gene calls are TRBV7-3 and TRBJ2-7; 11 bases match TRBD2. Trimming removed 2 bases from V and 3 bases from J; junction bases left unmatched: 9. The CDR3 covers 17 residues. Germline V CDR1 and CDR2: SGHTA, FQGTGA. The CDR3 region has the DNA TGTGCCAGCAGCTTAGGCACTAGCGGGAGTTCCATCTACGAGCAGTACTTC. This gives the protein CASSLGTSGSSIYEQYF.

This sequence joins TRBV28 and TRBJ2-7; 10 nucleotides agree with TRBD1. CDR3 length equals 14 residues. V shed 3 bases and J 6 bases; nucleotides not matched to a gene: 5. From germline, CDR1 is MDHEN and CDR2 SYDVKM. CDR3 in amino acids: CASSLLDRGVEQYF. DNA of the CDR3: TGTGCCAGCAGTTTGTTGGACAGGGGGGTCGAGCAGTACTTC.